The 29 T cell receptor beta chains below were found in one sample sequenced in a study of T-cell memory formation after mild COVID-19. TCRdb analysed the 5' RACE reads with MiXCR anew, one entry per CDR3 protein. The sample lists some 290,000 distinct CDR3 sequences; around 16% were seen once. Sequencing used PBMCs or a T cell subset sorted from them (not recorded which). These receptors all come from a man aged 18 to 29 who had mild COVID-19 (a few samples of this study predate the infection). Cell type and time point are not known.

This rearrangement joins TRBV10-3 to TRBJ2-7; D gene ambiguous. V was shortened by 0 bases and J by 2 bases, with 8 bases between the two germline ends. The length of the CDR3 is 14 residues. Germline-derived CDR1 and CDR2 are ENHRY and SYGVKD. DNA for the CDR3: TGTGCCATCAGTGAGTCGATGGCTACCTACGAGCAGTACGTC. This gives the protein CAISESMATYEQYV.

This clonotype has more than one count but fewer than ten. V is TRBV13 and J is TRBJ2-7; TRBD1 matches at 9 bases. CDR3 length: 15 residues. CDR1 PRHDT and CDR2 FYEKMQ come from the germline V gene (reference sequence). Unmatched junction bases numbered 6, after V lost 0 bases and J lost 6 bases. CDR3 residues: CASSLGGTGFVEQYV. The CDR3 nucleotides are TGTGCCAGCAGCTTAGGCGGGACAGGGTTTGTCGAGCAGTACGTC.

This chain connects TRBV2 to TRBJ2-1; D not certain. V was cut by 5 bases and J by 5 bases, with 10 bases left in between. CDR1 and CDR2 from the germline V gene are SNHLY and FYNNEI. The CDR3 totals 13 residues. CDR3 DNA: TGTGCCAGCAGTTTAAAGTTCGACAATGAGCAGTTCTTC. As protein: CASSLKFDNEQFF.

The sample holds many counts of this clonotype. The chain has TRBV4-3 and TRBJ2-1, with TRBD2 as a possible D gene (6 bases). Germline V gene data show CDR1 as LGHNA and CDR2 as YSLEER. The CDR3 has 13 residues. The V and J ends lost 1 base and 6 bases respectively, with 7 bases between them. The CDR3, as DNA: TGCGCCAGCAGCCAAGTGGGGGGCAATGAGCAGTTCTTC. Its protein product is CASSQVGGNEQFF.

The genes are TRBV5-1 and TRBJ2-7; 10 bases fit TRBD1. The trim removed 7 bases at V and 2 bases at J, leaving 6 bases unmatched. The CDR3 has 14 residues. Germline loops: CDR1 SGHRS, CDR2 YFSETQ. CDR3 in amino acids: CASGRQGATYEQYF. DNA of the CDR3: TGCGCCAGCGGACGACAGGGGGCCACCTACGAGCAGTACTTC.

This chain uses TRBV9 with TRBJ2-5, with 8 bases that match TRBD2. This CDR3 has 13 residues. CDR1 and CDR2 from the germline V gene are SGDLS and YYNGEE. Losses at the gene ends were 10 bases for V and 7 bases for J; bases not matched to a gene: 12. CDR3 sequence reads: CAPRGGGAGTQYF. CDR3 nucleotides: TGTGCCCCCCGGGGGGGGGGGGCAGGGACCCAGTACTTC.

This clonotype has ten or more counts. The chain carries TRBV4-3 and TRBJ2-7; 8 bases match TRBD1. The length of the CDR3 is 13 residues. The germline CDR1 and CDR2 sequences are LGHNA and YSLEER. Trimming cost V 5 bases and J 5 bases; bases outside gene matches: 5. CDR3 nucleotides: TGCGCCAGCAGCGCGACAGGGGCCCACGAGCAGTACTTC. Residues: CASSATGAHEQYF.

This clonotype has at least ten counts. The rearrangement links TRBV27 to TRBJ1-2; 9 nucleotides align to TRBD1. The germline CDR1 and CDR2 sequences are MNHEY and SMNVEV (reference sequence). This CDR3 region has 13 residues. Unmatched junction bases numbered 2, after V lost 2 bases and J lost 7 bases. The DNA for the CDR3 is TGTGCCAGCAGTTTAGGACAGGGGTTTGGCTACACCTTC. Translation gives CASSLGQGFGYTF.

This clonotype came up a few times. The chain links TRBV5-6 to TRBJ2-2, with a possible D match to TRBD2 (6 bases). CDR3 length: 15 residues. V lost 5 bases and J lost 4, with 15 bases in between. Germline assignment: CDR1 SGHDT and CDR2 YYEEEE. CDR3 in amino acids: CASRTGGGLTGELFF. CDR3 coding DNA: TGTGCCAGCAGAACCGGGGGAGGACTCACCGGGGAGCTGTTTTTT.

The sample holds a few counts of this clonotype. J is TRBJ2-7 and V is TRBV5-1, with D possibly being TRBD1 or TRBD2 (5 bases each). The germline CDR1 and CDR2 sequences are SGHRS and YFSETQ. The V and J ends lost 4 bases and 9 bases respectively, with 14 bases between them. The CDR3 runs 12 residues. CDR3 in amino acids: CASSIPGRGQYV. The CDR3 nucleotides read TGCGCCAGCAGCATCCCAGGGAGAGGGCAGTACGTC.

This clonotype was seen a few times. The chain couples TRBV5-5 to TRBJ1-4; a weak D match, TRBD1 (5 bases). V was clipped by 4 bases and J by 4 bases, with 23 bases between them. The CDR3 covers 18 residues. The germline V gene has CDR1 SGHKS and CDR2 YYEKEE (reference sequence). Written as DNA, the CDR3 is TGTGCCAGCAGCCATCAGACAGCCGGGCGTTTGGGTAATGAAAAACTGTTTTTT. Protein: CASSHQTAGRLGNEKLFF.

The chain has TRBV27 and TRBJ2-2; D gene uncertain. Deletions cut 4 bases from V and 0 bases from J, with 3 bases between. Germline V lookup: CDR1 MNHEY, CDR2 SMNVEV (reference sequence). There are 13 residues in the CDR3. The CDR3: CASSWANTGELFF. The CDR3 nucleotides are TGTGCCAGCAGTTGGGCGAACACCGGGGAGCTGTTTTTT.

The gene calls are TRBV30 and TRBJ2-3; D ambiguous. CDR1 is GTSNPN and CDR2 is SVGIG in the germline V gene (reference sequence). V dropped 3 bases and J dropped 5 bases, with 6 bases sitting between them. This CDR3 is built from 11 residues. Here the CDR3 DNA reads TGTGCCTGGAGGTCGGGAGATACGCAGTATTTT. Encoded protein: CAWRSGDTQYF.

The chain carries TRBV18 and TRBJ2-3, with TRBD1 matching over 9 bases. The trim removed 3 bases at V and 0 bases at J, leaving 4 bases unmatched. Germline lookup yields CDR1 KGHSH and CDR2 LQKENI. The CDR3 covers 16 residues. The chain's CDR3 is CASSPLGQGSTDTQYF. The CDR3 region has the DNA TGTGCCAGCTCACCTTTGGGACAGGGAAGCACAGATACGCAGTATTTT. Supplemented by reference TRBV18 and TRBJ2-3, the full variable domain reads NAGVMQNPRHLVRRRGQEARLRCSPMKGHSHVYWYRQLPEEGLKFMVYLQKENIIDESGMPKERFSAEFPKEGPSILRIQQVVRGDSAAYFCASSPLGQGSTDTQYFGPGTRLTVL.

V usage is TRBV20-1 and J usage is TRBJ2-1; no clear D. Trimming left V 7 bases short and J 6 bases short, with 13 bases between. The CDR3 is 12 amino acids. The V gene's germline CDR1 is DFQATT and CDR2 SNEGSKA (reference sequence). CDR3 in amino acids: CSGGSRFNEQFF. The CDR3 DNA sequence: TGCAGTGGGGGATCCAGGTTCAATGAGCAGTTCTTC.

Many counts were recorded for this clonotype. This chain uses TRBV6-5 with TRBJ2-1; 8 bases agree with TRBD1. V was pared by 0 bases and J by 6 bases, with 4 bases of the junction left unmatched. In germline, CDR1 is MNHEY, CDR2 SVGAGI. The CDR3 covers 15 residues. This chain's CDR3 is CASSYSTGVGNEQFF. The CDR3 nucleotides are TGTGCCAGCAGTTACTCGACAGGGGTGGGCAATGAGCAGTTCTTC.

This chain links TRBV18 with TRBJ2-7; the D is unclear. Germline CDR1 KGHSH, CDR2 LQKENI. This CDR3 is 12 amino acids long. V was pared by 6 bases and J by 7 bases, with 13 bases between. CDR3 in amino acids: CASSLFGREQYF. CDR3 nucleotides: TGTGCCAGCTCTCTATTCGGTCGTGAGCAGTACTTC.

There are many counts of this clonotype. CDR3 region: CASSLEIAVGNEQFF. The CDR3, as DNA: TGCGCCAGCAGCTTGGAGATAGCGGTGGGAAATGAGCAGTTCTTC. This chain uses TRBV5-1 with TRBJ2-1; a weak D match, TRBD2 (6 bases). Germline assignment: CDR1 SGHRS and CDR2 YFSETQ. Trimming cost V 0 bases and J 7 bases, with 14 bases left between them. CDR3 length: 15 residues.

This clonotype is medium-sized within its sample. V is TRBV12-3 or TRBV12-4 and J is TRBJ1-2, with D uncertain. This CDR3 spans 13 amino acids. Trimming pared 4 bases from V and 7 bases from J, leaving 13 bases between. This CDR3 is CASSSNGFGGYTF. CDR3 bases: TGTGCCAGCAGTTCCAATGGTTTCGGTGGCTACACCTTC.

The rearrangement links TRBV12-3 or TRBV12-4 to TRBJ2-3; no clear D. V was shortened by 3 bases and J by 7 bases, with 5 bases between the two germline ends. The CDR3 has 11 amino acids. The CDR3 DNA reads TGTGCCAGCAGTTTTTGGAATACGCAGTATTTT. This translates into CASSFWNTQYF.

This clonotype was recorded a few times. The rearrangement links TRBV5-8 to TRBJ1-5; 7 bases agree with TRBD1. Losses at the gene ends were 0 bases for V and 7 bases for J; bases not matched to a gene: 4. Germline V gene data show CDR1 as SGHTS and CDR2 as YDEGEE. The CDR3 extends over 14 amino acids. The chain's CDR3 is CASSLGDRVQPQHF. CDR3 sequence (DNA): TGTGCCAGCAGCTTGGGCGACAGGGTCCAGCCCCAGCATTTT.

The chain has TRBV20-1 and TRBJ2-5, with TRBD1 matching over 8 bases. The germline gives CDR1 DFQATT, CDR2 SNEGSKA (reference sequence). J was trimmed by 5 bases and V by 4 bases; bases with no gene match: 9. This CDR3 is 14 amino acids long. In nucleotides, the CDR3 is TGCAGTGCTATGACTGCAGGGGGCGGGGAGACCCAGTACTTC. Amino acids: CSAMTAGGGETQYF.

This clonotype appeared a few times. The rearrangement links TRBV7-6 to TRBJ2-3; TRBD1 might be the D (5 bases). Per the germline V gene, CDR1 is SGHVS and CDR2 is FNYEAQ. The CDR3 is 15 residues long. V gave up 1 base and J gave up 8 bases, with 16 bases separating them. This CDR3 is CASSLEGSARGTQYF. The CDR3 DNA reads TGTGCCAGCAGCTTAGAGGGGTCGGCTAGAGGTACGCAGTATTTT.

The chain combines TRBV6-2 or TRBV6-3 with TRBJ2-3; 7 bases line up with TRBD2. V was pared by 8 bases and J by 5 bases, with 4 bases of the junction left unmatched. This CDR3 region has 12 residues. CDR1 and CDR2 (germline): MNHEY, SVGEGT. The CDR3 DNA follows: TGTGCCAGCCTCTCGGGAGGAGATACGCAGTATTTT. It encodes CASLSGGDTQYF.

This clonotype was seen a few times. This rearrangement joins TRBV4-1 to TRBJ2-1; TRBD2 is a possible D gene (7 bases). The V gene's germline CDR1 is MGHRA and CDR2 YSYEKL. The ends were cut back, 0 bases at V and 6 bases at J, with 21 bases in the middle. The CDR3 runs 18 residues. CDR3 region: CASSQDSLAGARINEQFF. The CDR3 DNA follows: TGCGCCAGCAGCCAAGACTCCCTTGCGGGGGCGAGGATCAATGAGCAGTTCTTC.

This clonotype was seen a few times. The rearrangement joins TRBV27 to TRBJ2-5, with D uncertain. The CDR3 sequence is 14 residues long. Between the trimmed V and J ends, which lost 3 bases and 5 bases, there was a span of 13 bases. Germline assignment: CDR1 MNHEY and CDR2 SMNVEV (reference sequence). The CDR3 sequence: CASSLRHLWETQYF. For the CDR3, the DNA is TGTGCCAGCAGTTTGAGACACTTGTGGGAGACCCAGTACTTC.

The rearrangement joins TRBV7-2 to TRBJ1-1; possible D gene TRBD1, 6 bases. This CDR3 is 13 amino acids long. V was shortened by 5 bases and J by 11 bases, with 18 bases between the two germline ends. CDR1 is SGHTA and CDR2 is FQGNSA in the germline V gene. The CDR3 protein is CASSARVGGKAFF. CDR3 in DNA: TGTGCCAGCAGCGCAAGAGTGGGGGGCAAGGCTTTCTTT.

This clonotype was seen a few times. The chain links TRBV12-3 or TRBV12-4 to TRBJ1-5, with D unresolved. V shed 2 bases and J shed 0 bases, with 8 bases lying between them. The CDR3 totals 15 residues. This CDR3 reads CASSLYGYSNQPQHF. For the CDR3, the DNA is TGTGCCAGCAGTTTATACGGGTATAGCAATCAGCCCCAGCATTTT.

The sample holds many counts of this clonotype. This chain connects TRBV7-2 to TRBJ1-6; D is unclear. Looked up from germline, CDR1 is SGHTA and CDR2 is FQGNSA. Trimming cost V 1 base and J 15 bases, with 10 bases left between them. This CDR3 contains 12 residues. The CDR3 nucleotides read TGTGCCAGCAGCTTAGGATTCCAAGACCTCCACTTT. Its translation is CASSLGFQDLHF. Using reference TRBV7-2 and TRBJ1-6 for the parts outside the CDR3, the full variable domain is GAGVSQSPSNKVTEKGKDVELRCDPISGHTALYWYRQSLGQGLEFLIYFQGNSAPDKSGLPSDRFSAERTGGSVSTLTIQRTQQEDSAVYLCASSLGFQDLHFGNGTRLTVT.